A single sample gave rise to the 4 T cell receptor beta chains below, sequenced in a study of TIL therapy for anti-PD-1-resistant metastatic lung cancer. Time point meaning: pre-treatment sample, taken before nivolumab and TIL therapy. This was the immunoSEQ v3 assay. The repertoire was sequenced with immunoSEQ multiplex PCR; TCRdb's copy has only in-frame clones and lacks some. Found here are 54,000 or so clones, 87% of them singletons; the top ten hold just over 2.5%. This sample comprised blood, obtained at baseline. The receptors stem from a person aged 25 to 85 with non-small cell lung cancer.

The rearrangement links TRBV4-1 to TRBJ1-4, with D maybe TRBD1 (5 bases). The CDR3 is made up of 17 amino acids. V was shortened by 1 base and J by 8 bases, with 20 bases between the two germline ends. CDR1 is MGHRA and CDR2 is YSYEKL in the germline V gene. The DNA of the CDR3 is TGCGCCAGCAGCCAAGGGGGGTTCAGGCAGCAAGGGGAAAAACTGTTTTTT. It translates to CASSQGGFRQQGEKLFF.

The V call is TRBV6-6, the J call TRBJ2-2; the D gene is possibly TRBD1 (5 bases). Trimming removed 2 bases at V and 7 bases at J, with 11 bases between. The germline CDR1 and CDR2 sequences are MNHNY and SVGAGI (reference sequence). The CDR3 has 14 amino acids. In nucleotides, the CDR3 is TGTGCCAGCAGTTACCAGGGTGACGGCGGGGAGCTGTTTTTT. Amino acids: CASSYQGDGGELFF.

The chain couples TRBV5-1 to TRBJ1-1; 7 bases line up with TRBD1. CDR1 is SGHRS and CDR2 is YFSETQ in the germline V gene. There are 13 residues in the CDR3. Trimming removed 4 bases from V and 4 bases from J; junction bases left unmatched: 4. CDR3 DNA: TGCGCCAGCAGCCTGACAGGGCCCACTGAAGCTTTCTTT. This sequence encodes CASSLTGPTEAFF.

The chain uses TRBV4-1 and TRBJ2-7; D uncertain. Trimming removed 4 bases at V and 3 bases at J, with 16 bases between. This CDR3 has 15 amino acids. Looked up from germline, CDR1 is MGHRA and CDR2 is YSYEKL. The CDR3 region is CASSRGSGPNYEQYF. CDR3 DNA sequence: TGCGCCAGCAGCCGAGGCTCCGGGCCCAACTACGAGCAGTACTTC.